The clone carrying this T cell receptor (beta chain) was counted many times. Its antigen remains unidentified. Molecular barcoded adaptors covering alpha/delta and beta/gamma chains were used on about 0.4 ug RNA. Each CDR3 protein is one row after TCRdb ran MiXCR on the reads. In the table there are approximately 50,000 distinct CDR3 sequences, under 25% of which are singletons. Germline V gene sequence: CDR1 KGHDR, CDR2 SFDVKD. Germline trimming cut 3 bases from V and 7 bases from J; bases unmatched to any gene: 1. The CDR3 runs to 13 residues. The sample comes from a study of read filtering for tumor transcriptome and immune sequencing. Study-level information: Patients were 17 male and roughly 15 female, mean age roughly 70 years, range about 47 to 85.

Study-wide points: Correlation between methods rose after single-read clonotypes were removed.

This chain links TRBV24-1 with TRBJ2-2; 7 bases match TRBD1. The sample was a population of CD138-negative cells sorted from bone marrow. This receptor was obtained from a donor at least 40 years old with multiple myeloma. Written as DNA, the CDR3 is TGTGCCACCAGTGATGACAGGGTCGGGGAGCTGTTTTTT. It specifies CATSDDRVGELFF.